This T cell receptor beta chain was recorded in a study of shared clonotypes between healthy human individuals. Turning to the study itself: Donors had three CD4 naive, three CD4 memory, two CD8 naive and one CD8 memory plate apiece.

Naive CD8 cells were CD45RO-negative, positively selected for CCR7, excluding terminally differentiated effector memory CD45RA+ cells. This CDR3 contains 14 residues. The ends lost 8 bases at V and 8 bases at J; junction bases unmatched: 6. Looked up from germline, CDR1 is SGHVS and CDR2 is FQNEAQ. In the original workflow: Filtering was not the same, since immunoSEQ gave junction-only sequences without quality scores. Using immunoSEQ multiplex PCR, the repertoire was profiled, and TCRdb retains in-frame clones only, with some absent. The V and J calls and clone size were taken over from that table, and D and trimming were inferred from the DNA. The data show about 2.1 million clones, with 85% to 95% seen just once and about 1.6% held by the top ten.

The rearrangement uses TRBV7-8 and TRBJ2-2; TRBD1 aligns across 12 bases. This sequence was found in a man between 18 and 29 years old in good health. Some clones in this sample may be carry-over from other donors' samples. The specimen was naive CD8+ T cells from PBMCs. This CDR3 reads CASLGQGASGELFF. The CDR3 DNA follows: TGTGCCAGCCTGGGACAGGGGGCTTCGGGGGAGCTGTTTTTT.